Below, one T cell receptor beta chain is given with its context. Its antigen is undetermined. Per-sample yields of isolated PBMCs were at least 7 million. This entry belongs to a study of blood T cells in healthy people across ages. The study's findings and limits: TCR beta diversity per million T cells fell roughly linearly with age. Estimates of diversity drawn from one million T cells were considered underestimates. Higher diversity and more naive CD4+ cells were features of long-lived donors, compared to aged donors.

The junction had 3 bases not matched to a gene; V was cut back by 5 bases and J by 3 bases. Per germline, CDR1 SGHRS and CDR2 YFSETQ. The CDR3 loop spans 13 amino acids. A J-beta primer mix and a sample-barcoded 5' primer were used in a second PCR of roughly 7 to 12 cycles. TCRdb used MiXCR to reprocess the 5' RACE reads, holding one entry per CDR3 protein. The sample lists some 1,500,000 distinct CDR3 sequences; about 42% were seen once. The chain couples TRBV5-1 to TRBJ1-1; 8 positions agree with TRBD1. The receptor was isolated from a woman under 30 in good health. The sequencing sample was made of blood. Here the CDR3 DNA reads TGCGCCAGCAGGGGGACAGGCGACACTGAAGCTTTCTTT. It is translated as CASRGTGDTEAFF.